The present TCR beta chain was sequenced within a study of control samples from healthy donors and cancer patients. With 3 bases removed from V and 8 bases from J, the gap between germline ends came to 17 bases. Germline CDR1 SGHRS, CDR2 YFSETQ. The CDR3 has 14 amino acids. Generated by immunoSEQ multiplex PCR, the TCRdb table keeps only in-frame clones and is missing some. The table lists around 110,000 clones, more than 80% of them singletons, with approximately 1.1% in the top ten. Material for sequencing was PBMCs. The V call is TRBV5-1, the J call TRBJ1-2; a possible D gene is TRBD1 (5 bases). The receptor was derived from a woman aged 45-60 years with colorectal cancer. The CDR3 DNA sequence: TGCGCCAGCAGCTCCCTGGAAGGGGAGGAAGGCTACACCTTC. Residues: CASSSLEGEEGYTF.